The rows below give T cell receptor beta chains drawn from one sample of a study of shared clonotypes between healthy human individuals. This table comes from immunoSEQ multiplex PCR, and its TCRdb copy is limited to in-frame clones, with some not included. This sample has about 550,000 clones, with 95% to 96% found just once. Input material: naive CD8+ T cells sorted from blood. The receptors derive from a woman in her 30s in good health. Each CDR3 is given with its conserved first and last residue. The D gene is left open where the match is weak. The size of a clone is reported for some rows only, either as once, few or many, or as a class for expanded clones.

d_call,j_call,clone_size,v_call,cdr3_aa,cdr3_nt
NA,TRBJ2-3,NA,TRBV27,CASSNLTDTQYF,TGTGCCAGCAGCAACCTCACAGATACGCAGTATTTT
TRBD2,TRBJ2-7,NA,TRBV28,CASSPILAADSYEQYF,TGTGCCAGCAGCCCTATACTAGCGGCGGACTCCTACGAGCAGTACTTC
NA,TRBJ2-1,NA,TRBV28,CASSPDRLDEQFF,TGTGCCAGCAGTCCCGACAGGCTCGATGAGCAGTTCTTC
TRBD2,TRBJ2-7,NA,TRBV18,CASSPGTSAYEQYF,TGTGCCAGCTCACCCGGGACTAGCGCTTACGAGCAGTACTTC
TRBD2,TRBJ2-5,NA,TRBV27,CAIGTSGRETQYF,TGTGCCATCGGGACTAGCGGGAGAGAGACCCAGTACTTC
NA,TRBJ2-7,NA,TRBV4-2,CASSQARGEQYF,TGTGCCAGCAGCCAAGCACGCGGGGAGCAGTACTTC
TRBD2,TRBJ2-7,NA,TRBV4-2,CASSQDIHGRTPYEQYF,TGTGCCAGCAGCCAAGATATACACGGGAGGACCCCCTACGAGCAGTACTTC
NA,TRBJ1-4,NA,TRBV4-1,CASSQDFVRPSEKLFF,TGCGCCAGCAGCCAAGACTTTGTCAGACCGAGTGAAAAACTGTTTTTT
TRBD1,TRBJ1-2,NA,TRBV15,CATSTPGGNGYTF,TGTGCCACCAGCACCCCAGGGGGCAATGGCTACACCTTC
TRBD1,TRBJ2-2,NA,TRBV4-1,CASSQPGTGGPANTGELFF,TGCGCCAGCAGCCAACCCGGGACAGGGGGCCCGGCGAACACCGGGGAGCTGTTTTTT
NA,TRBJ1-2,few,TRBV28,CASSSTSNYGYTF,TGTGCCAGCAGTAGCACCTCCAACTATGGCTACACCTTC
TRBD2,TRBJ2-5,NA,TRBV5-6,CASSNGLAFWGGQETQYF,TGTGCCAGCAGCAACGGACTAGCGTTTTGGGGGGGTCAAGAGACCCAGTACTTC
NA,TRBJ2-7,NA,TRBV2,CASGGRSYEQYF,TGTGCCAGCGGAGGCCGCTCCTACGAGCAGTACTTC
NA,TRBJ1-2,NA,TRBV28,CASSPIGEWQTSYGYTF,TGTGCCAGCAGCCCTATAGGCGAGTGGCAGACCTCCTATGGCTACACCTTC
TRBD2,TRBJ2-7,NA,TRBV28,CASSSGTSARYEQYF,TGTGCCAGCAGTTCCGGGACTAGCGCCCGCTACGAGCAGTACTTC
TRBD2,TRBJ2-7,NA,TRBV5-6,CASSWGTSGSYEQYF,TGTGCCAGCAGCTGGGGGACTAGCGGGAGCTACGAGCAGTACTTC
NA,TRBJ2-1,NA,TRBV27,CASSLFGGGEQFF,TGTGCCAGCAGTTTATTCGGGGGTGGCGAGCAGTTCTTC
NA,TRBJ2-7,NA,TRBV7-9,CASSPTLTRDVYEQYF,TGTGCCAGCAGCCCCACTCTGACGCGGGACGTCTACGAGCAGTACTTC
TRBD1,TRBJ2-7,NA,TRBV18,CASSPDRDSYEQYF,TGTGCCAGCTCACCGGACAGGGACTCCTACGAGCAGTACTTC
NA,TRBJ2-5,NA,TRBV23-1,CASSLYREQETQYF,TGCGCCAGCAGCCTCTACAGGGAGCAAGAGACCCAGTACTTC
TRBD1,TRBJ2-7,NA,TRBV13,CASSPQGGSYEQYF,TGTGCCAGCAGCCCACAGGGGGGCTCCTACGAGCAGTACTTC
TRBD1,TRBJ2-7,NA,TRBV7-9,CASSLAGQGVYEQYF,TGTGCCAGCAGCTTGGCGGGACAGGGGGTCTACGAGCAGTACTTC
NA,TRBJ2-7,NA,TRBV27,CASSFGREQYF,TGTGCCAGCAGTTTCGGTCGCGAGCAGTACTTC
NA,TRBJ2-7,NA,TRBV25-1,CASSEYGDYEQYF,TGTGCCAGCAGTGAATATGGGGACTACGAGCAGTACTTC
TRBD2,TRBJ2-7,NA,TRBV28,CASSPLSRENVYEQYF,TGTGCCAGCAGTCCCCTCTCGCGGGAGAATGTGTACGAGCAGTACTTC
NA,TRBJ1-2,NA,TRBV6-1,CALSSWGIDGYTF,TGTGCGCTTTCCTCGTGGGGTATCGATGGCTACACCTTC
NA,TRBJ2-2,NA,TRBV5-5,CASSPGFGAGELFF,TGTGCCAGCAGCCCCGGGTTCGGTGCCGGGGAGCTGTTTTTT
TRBD2,TRBJ2-5,NA,TRBV27,CASSLTREWQETQYF,TGTGCCAGCAGTTTAACGCGGGAGTGGCAAGAGACCCAGTACTTC
TRBD2,TRBJ2-2,once,TRBV30,CAWCLTRSSGGTLNTGELFF,TGTGCCTGGTGCTTGACTCGATCTAGCGGAGGGACCCTTAACACCGGGGAGCTGTTTTTT
NA,TRBJ2-6,NA,TRBV6-5,CASSSGANVLTF,TGTGCCAGCTCCTCTGGGGCCAACGTCCTGACTTTC
NA,TRBJ2-7,NA,TRBV28,CASSFYGGLSYEQYF,TGTGCCAGCAGCTTTTACGGGGGACTCTCCTACGAGCAGTACTTC